The 18 T cell receptor beta chains below were found in one sample sequenced in a study of T cell responses to AZD1222 COVID-19 vaccine. The protocol was immunoSEQ multiplex PCR, while the TCRdb copy is restricted to in-frame clones and leaves out a portion. The sample shows 120,000 to 150,000 clones, 93% of them seen only once. The sequenced sample was peripheral blood, obtained on day 0 of MenACWY control vaccination. Source of these receptors: an adult in good health.

The chain links TRBV9 to TRBJ1-2, with 7 bases fitting TRBD1. CDR3 length: 17 residues. Trimming took 0 bases from V and 5 from J; bases not matched to a gene: 13. The germline V gene encodes CDR1 SGDLS and CDR2 YYNGEE. CDR3 bases: TGTGCCAGCAGCGTAGATCCAGGGGGAGGGGTACTGTATGGCTACACCTTC. Translated: CASSVDPGGGVLYGYTF. The whole variable domain, remainder taken from reference TRBV9 and TRBJ1-2, is DSGVTQTPKHLITATGQRVTLRCSPRSGDLSVYWYQQSLDQGLQFLIQYYNGEERAKGNILERFSAQQFPDLHSELNLSSLELGDSALYFCASSVDPGGGVLYGYTFGSGTRLTVV.

This chain links TRBV5-1 with TRBJ1-2; perhaps TRBD1 as D (5 bases). This CDR3 comprises 12 residues. Germline CDR1 SGHRS, CDR2 YFSETQ. The V and J ends lost 4 bases and 7 bases respectively, with 11 bases between them. The CDR3 DNA sequence: TGCGCCAGCAGCCCTGACAGAAGTGGCTACACCTTC. Its translation: CASSPDRSGYTF.

This sequence joins TRBV6-1 and TRBJ1-1; D is perhaps TRBD1 (5 bases). Germline loops: CDR1 MNHNS, CDR2 SASEGT. Trimming removed 2 bases at V and 4 bases at J, with 8 bases between. The CDR3 loop spans 13 amino acids. The CDR3 sequence: CASSEKRGTEAFF. CDR3 nucleotide sequence: TGTGCCAGCAGTGAAAAGAGGGGCACTGAAGCTTTCTTT.

The chain is built from TRBV19 and TRBJ1-2; possibly TRBD1 for D (5 bases). CDR3 length: 12 residues. Germline lookup yields CDR1 LNHDA and CDR2 SQIVND (reference sequence). Deletions cut 9 bases from V and 4 bases from J, with 12 bases between. CDR3 protein: CASQGPGYGYTF. DNA of the CDR3: TGTGCCAGCCAGGGACCGGGCTATGGCTACACCTTC. Looking up the rest from reference TRBV19 and TRBJ1-2 gives the full variable domain: DGGITQSPKYLFRKEGQNVTLSCEQNLNHDAMYWYRQDPGQGLRLIYYSQIVNDFQKGDIAEGYSVSREKKESFPLTVTSAQKNPTAFYLCASQGPGYGYTFGSGTRLTVV.

This chain joins TRBV6-4 and TRBJ2-5, with no clear D. V was clipped by 2 bases and J by 2 bases, with 9 bases between them. The CDR3 has 14 residues. The V gene's germline CDR1 is MRHNA and CDR2 SNTAGT. The CDR3 loop reads CASSDGSPQETQYF. Here the CDR3 DNA reads TGTGCCAGCAGTGACGGCAGCCCGCAAGAGACCCAGTACTTC.

The V and J genes are TRBV2 and TRBJ1-5, with D unclear. CDR1 SNHLY and CDR2 FYNNEI come from the germline V gene. This CDR3 has 14 residues. Trimming shortened V by 4 bases and J by 1 base, and 8 bases separated the two germline ends. CDR3 protein: CASSGSGSNQPQHF. The CDR3 bases are TGTGCCAGCAGTGGGTCGGGGAGCAATCAGCCCCAGCATTTT.

This clone was detected only once. This chain uses TRBV11-3 with TRBJ2-1; D might be TRBD2 (6 bases). V was trimmed by 2 bases and J by 5 bases, leaving 10 bases between them. The V gene's germline CDR1 is SGHNT and CDR2 YENEEA. This CDR3 has 14 amino acids. CDR3 nucleotides: TGTGCCAGCAGCTTAATCGGCGGGGACAATGAGCAGTTCTTC. Translated: CASSLIGGDNEQFF.

The CDR3 DNA sequence: TGTGCCAGCAGCCTGGGGACAGCGGGGAATCAGCCCCAGCATTTT. The encoded protein is CASSLGTAGNQPQHF. The V call is TRBV3-1 (or the pseudogene TRBV3-2), the J call TRBJ1-5; 7 bases align to TRBD1. V shed 4 bases, J shed 4 bases, and the junction held 7 bases outside the gene matches. CDR1 is LGHDT and CDR2 is YNNKEL in the germline V gene (reference sequence). This CDR3 is 15 amino acids long.

The chain is built from TRBV7-2 and TRBJ1-1; D perhaps matches TRBD1 (6 bases). This CDR3 region has 13 residues. V was shortened by 3 bases and J by 8 bases, with 13 bases between the two germline ends. The V gene's germline CDR1 is SGHTA and CDR2 FQGNSA. The CDR3 sequence: CASSLNRAVEAFF. In DNA, the CDR3 is TGTGCCAGCAGCTTGAACAGGGCCGTGGAAGCTTTCTTT. Complete variable domain (other parts from reference TRBV7-2 and TRBJ1-1): GAGVSQSPSNKVTEKGKDVELRCDPISGHTALYWYRQSLGQGLEFLIYFQGNSAPDKSGLPSDRFSAERTGGSVSTLTIQRTQQEDSAVYLCASSLNRAVEAFFGQGTRLTVV.

The rearrangement uses TRBV27 and TRBJ1-2; tentatively, D is TRBD1 (5 bases). Trimming took 3 bases from V and 6 from J, leaving 17 bases between them. Per the germline V gene, CDR1 is MNHEY and CDR2 is SMNVEV (reference sequence). This CDR3 has 15 amino acids. The DNA of the CDR3 is TGTGCCAGCAGTTTTTATCCCAGCAGGGTGGATGGCTACACCTTC. It translates to CASSFYPSRVDGYTF.

The CDR3 region has the DNA TGTGCCAGCAGCTTTGGTGTGTACCAAGAGACCCAGTACTTC. This gives the protein CASSFGVYQETQYF. The chain uses TRBV5-4 and TRBJ2-5; D is uncertain. V lost 2 bases, J lost 0 bases, and 8 bases lay in between. Germline loops: CDR1 SGHNT, CDR2 YYREEE (reference sequence). The CDR3 totals 14 residues.

V usage is TRBV9 and J usage is TRBJ2-5; tentatively, D is TRBD2 (5 bases). The V gene lost 1 base and the J gene lost 0 bases, with 13 bases spanning the gap. Germline CDR1 is SGDLS and CDR2 is YYNGEE. The CDR3 consists of 16 residues. The CDR3: CASSVSMTGNQETQYF. CDR3 bases: TGTGCCAGCAGCGTATCAATGACCGGGAACCAAGAGACCCAGTACTTC.

CDR3 nucleotide sequence: TGTGCCAGCAGCCCAGGGGAGACCCAGTACTTC. It is translated as CASSPGETQYF. The chain recombines TRBV9 with TRBJ2-5, with a tentative D call TRBD1 (5 bases). In germline, CDR1 is SGDLS, CDR2 YYNGEE. Trimming removed 4 bases from V and 5 bases from J, with 6 bases in between. The length of the CDR3 is 11 residues.

A note on this clone: The same CDR3 can be traced to other DNA sequences in this sample. The rearrangement joins TRBV19 to TRBJ1-5; 8 nucleotides line up with TRBD1. CDR3 size: 14 residues. The J segment lost 6 bases and the V segment lost 4 bases, leaving 5 bases of the junction unmatched. CDR1 is LNHDA and CDR2 is SQIVND in the germline V gene (reference sequence). The CDR3 loop reads CASSTGQGAQPQHF. For the CDR3, the DNA is TGTGCCAGTAGTACAGGACAGGGCGCTCAGCCCCAGCATTTT.

The chain is built from TRBV27 and TRBJ1-1; D uncertain. CDR3 length: 13 amino acids. The germline V gene has CDR1 MNHEY and CDR2 SMNVEV (reference sequence). V shed 5 bases and J shed 1 base, with 8 bases lying between them. CDR3 nucleotide sequence: TGTGCCAGCAGTATGACCCAGAACACTGAAGCTTTCTTT. This translates into CASSMTQNTEAFF.

The chain employs TRBV11-2 and TRBJ2-5; 12 bases fit TRBD2. CDR1 and CDR2 (germline): SGHAT, FQNNGV. This CDR3 has 17 residues. The V segment lost 1 base and the J segment 5 bases; nucleotides outside the gene matches: 8. The CDR3 sequence is CASSLVLAGGLGETQYF. The CDR3, as DNA: TGTGCCAGCAGCTTAGTTCTAGCGGGAGGGCTAGGTGAGACCCAGTACTTC.

This clone occurred once. The J gene is TRBJ2-3, the V gene TRBV11-3, with D perhaps being TRBD1 or TRBD2 (6 bases each). Trimming shortened V by 6 bases and J by 0 bases, and 16 bases separated the two germline ends. CDR3 length: 16 amino acids. CDR1 and CDR2 from the germline V gene are SGHNT and YENEEA. The CDR3 nucleotides read TGTGCCAGCAGTCGTAAGGAGGGGGTGAGCACAGATACGCAGTATTTT. Its translation is CASSRKEGVSTDTQYF.

To note about this clone: Germline and junction disagree at one end, which may indicate a read error. V usage is TRBV6-2 or TRBV6-3 and J usage is TRBJ1-1; maybe TRBD1 (6 bases). The CDR3 has 11 amino acids. CDR1 is MNHEY, CDR2 SVGEGT, per germline. The DNA for the CDR3 is TGTGCCAGCAGTTACTCGGGGGCGGCCGTCTTT. Translation gives CASSYSGAAVF.